A selection of T cell receptor beta chains follows, all from one sample in a study of T-cell reconstitution after alpha-beta-depleted transplantation in children. MiXCR was run by TCRdb on the PCR reads, yielding one entry per CDR3 protein. The table includes around 600,000 distinct CDR3 sequences, roughly 17% detected once. The sample was PBMCs from the stem cell graft donor, taken from the stem cell graft. All receptors come from a human donor who donated a stem cell graft to a child with acute myeloid leukemia. CDR3s include the opening cysteine and the closing phenylalanine or tryptophan. The D gene is left open where the match is weak. Clone size appears in some rows only: once, few, many, or a class for an expanded clone.

J gene: TRBJ2-2
V gene: TRBV6-2/TRBV6-3
clone size: few
D gene: TRBD1
CDR3 DNA: TGTGCCAGCAGTCCCGGACAGGTCGGCGGGGAGCTGTTTTTT
CDR3 protein: CASSPGQVGGELFF

J gene: TRBJ1-5
V gene: TRBV12-3/TRBV12-4
clone size: few
D gene: TRBD1
CDR3 DNA: TGTGCCAGCAGCACAGGGACAGATAGCAATCAGCCCCAGCATTTT
CDR3 protein: CASSTGTDSNQPQHF

J gene: TRBJ1-2
V gene: TRBV29-1
clone size: many
D gene: NA
CDR3 DNA: TGCAGCGTTGATGAGGAAGCGGGCTATGGCTACACCTTC
CDR3 protein: CSVDEEAGYGYTF

J gene: TRBJ1-6
V gene: TRBV5-1
clone size: few
D gene: TRBD1
CDR3 DNA: TGCGCCAGCAGCCCCGACAGGGGAGGGATCTCCTATAATTCACCCCTCCACTTT
CDR3 protein: CASSPDRGGISYNSPLHF

J gene: TRBJ2-3
V gene: TRBV28
clone size: NA
D gene: TRBD2
CDR3 DNA: TGTGCCAGCAGCCCAAGGACTAGCGGGTCTAGCACAGATACGCAGTATTTT
CDR3 protein: CASSPRTSGSSTDTQYF

J gene: TRBJ1-2
V gene: TRBV15
clone size: NA
D gene: NA
CDR3 DNA: TGTGCCACCAGCGGCGTTCGACAGTTTACCTATGGCTACACCTTC
CDR3 protein: CATSGVRQFTYGYTF

J gene: TRBJ1-6
V gene: TRBV28
clone size: NA
D gene: TRBD1
CDR3 DNA: TGTGCCAGCACATTGGGGACAGTAAGTTCACCCCTCCACTTT
CDR3 protein: CASTLGTVSSPLHF

J gene: TRBJ1-1
V gene: TRBV6-6
clone size: many
D gene: TRBD1
CDR3 DNA: TGTGCCAGCAGTTACACGGGACAGCCTGAAGCTTTCTTT
CDR3 protein: CASSYTGQPEAFF

J gene: TRBJ1-4
V gene: TRBV5-1
clone size: few
D gene: NA
CDR3 DNA: TGCGCCAGCAGCGATACACAAGGTCGACGAAATGAAAAACTGTTTTTT
CDR3 protein: CASSDTQGRRNEKLFF

J gene: TRBJ2-7
V gene: TRBV5-1
clone size: few
D gene: TRBD1
CDR3 DNA: TGCGCCAGCAGCTTCTGGACAGGGGAGGACGAGCAGTACTTC
CDR3 protein: CASSFWTGEDEQYF

J gene: TRBJ2-7
V gene: TRBV15
clone size: NA
D gene: TRBD1
CDR3 DNA: TGTGCCACCAGCAGCGAGGCCGGGACAGCCTACGAGCAGTACTTC
CDR3 protein: CATSSEAGTAYEQYF

J gene: TRBJ2-3
V gene: TRBV29-1
clone size: many
D gene: NA
CDR3 DNA: TGCAGCGTTCGTCCAGGGGCAGATACGCAGTATTTT
CDR3 protein: CSVRPGADTQYF

J gene: TRBJ1-2
V gene: TRBV20-1
clone size: many
D gene: NA
CDR3 DNA: TGCAGCGTCGACAGTCTCTATGGCTACACCTTC
CDR3 protein: CSVDSLYGYTF

J gene: TRBJ1-5
V gene: TRBV20-1
clone size: NA
D gene: NA
CDR3 DNA: TGCAGTGCTAGGCTGCGGGACGGCACAGGACAGCCCCAGCATTTT
CDR3 protein: CSARLRDGTGQPQHF

J gene: TRBJ2-3
V gene: TRBV9
clone size: NA
D gene: NA
CDR3 DNA: TGTGCCAGCAGCGTAGACAGCACAGATACGCAGTATTTT
CDR3 protein: CASSVDSTDTQYF

J gene: TRBJ2-1
V gene: TRBV6-1
clone size: NA
D gene: NA
CDR3 DNA: TGTGCCAGCAGTGAGGACGGAGTTGGGGTTGAGCAGTTCTTC
CDR3 protein: CASSEDGVGVEQFF

J gene: TRBJ1-5
V gene: TRBV7-2
clone size: many
D gene: NA
CDR3 DNA: TGTGCCAGCAGCTTACAAGACCAGCCCCAGCATTTT
CDR3 protein: CASSLQDQPQHF

J gene: TRBJ2-2
V gene: TRBV20-1
clone size: few
D gene: NA
CDR3 DNA: TGCAGTGCTAGAAAACTGACGAACACCGGGGAGCTGTTTTTT
CDR3 protein: CSARKLTNTGELFF

J gene: TRBJ2-5
V gene: TRBV3-1
clone size: NA
D gene: TRBD1
CDR3 DNA: TGTGCCAGCATCCGGACAGGGCAAGAGACCCAGTACTTC
CDR3 protein: CASIRTGQETQYF

J gene: TRBJ2-7
V gene: TRBV12-3/TRBV12-4
clone size: NA
D gene: NA
CDR3 DNA: TGTGCCAGCAAGGGCAGCACAGCCAACTACGAGCAGTACTTC
CDR3 protein: CASKGSTANYEQYF

J gene: TRBJ1-2
V gene: TRBV7-9
clone size: NA
D gene: NA
CDR3 DNA: TGTGCCAGCAGCTTCGGCAGGACTCCCGTTAGCTATGGCTACACCTTC
CDR3 protein: CASSFGRTPVSYGYTF

J gene: TRBJ2-1
V gene: TRBV10-3
clone size: many
D gene: TRBD2
CDR3 DNA: TGTGCCATCAGTGAGCTGGCTAGCGGGTCTAATGAGCAGTTCTTC
CDR3 protein: CAISELASGSNEQFF

J gene: TRBJ2-3
V gene: TRBV20-1
clone size: many
D gene: NA
CDR3 DNA: TGCAGTGCTGGCAACCCTAGTTCTCCCACAGATACGCAGTATTTT
CDR3 protein: CSAGNPSSPTDTQYF

J gene: TRBJ2-1
V gene: TRBV20-1
clone size: NA
D gene: TRBD2
CDR3 DNA: TGCAGTGCTAGTACGCGTGGGCTAGCGGGGTTCGATGAGCAGTTCTTC
CDR3 protein: CSASTRGLAGFDEQFF

J gene: TRBJ2-7
V gene: TRBV5-1
clone size: NA
D gene: NA
CDR3 DNA: TGCGCCAGCAGCTTGGATGCAAACTCCTACGAGCAGTACTTC
CDR3 protein: CASSLDANSYEQYF

J gene: TRBJ1-2
V gene: TRBV20-1
clone size: many
D gene: TRBD1
CDR3 DNA: TGCAGTGCTAGAGATCCACAGGGGATTAACTATGGCTACACCTTC
CDR3 protein: CSARDPQGINYGYTF

J gene: TRBJ2-7
V gene: TRBV20-1
clone size: many
D gene: TRBD2
CDR3 DNA: TGCAGTGCTAGTGATGAGGGATACGCGGGGGGGTCCTACGAGCAGTACTTC
CDR3 protein: CSASDEGYAGGSYEQYF

J gene: TRBJ2-1
V gene: TRBV5-1
clone size: NA
D gene: TRBD2
CDR3 DNA: TGCGCCAGCAGCTTGGTAGCGGGGGTAAATGAGCAGTTCTTC
CDR3 protein: CASSLVAGVNEQFF